This T cell receptor beta chain was profiled in a study of the immune and genomic landscape of osteosarcoma. Poor-prognosis osteosarcoma patients supplied post-treatment primary, local recurrence and metastasis tumor specimens. The CDR3 is 15 amino acids. The germline gives CDR1 SGDLS, CDR2 YYNGEE. Between the trimmed V and J ends, which lost 0 bases and 2 bases, there was a span of 10 bases. Sequencing used immunoSEQ multiplex PCR; TCRdb keeps in-frame clones, though not all of them. The sample holds approximately 6,000 clones, 65% to 70% seen once. The TCR sequence derives from a human donor with osteosarcoma. The sequencing input was osteosarcoma tumor tissue from the lung. This sequence joins TRBV9 and TRBJ2-3; tentatively, D is TRBD1 (5 bases). In DNA form, the CDR3 reads TGTGCCAGCAGCGTAGAGGTGGGGCACACAGATACGCAGTATTTT. As protein: CASSVEVGHTDTQYF.